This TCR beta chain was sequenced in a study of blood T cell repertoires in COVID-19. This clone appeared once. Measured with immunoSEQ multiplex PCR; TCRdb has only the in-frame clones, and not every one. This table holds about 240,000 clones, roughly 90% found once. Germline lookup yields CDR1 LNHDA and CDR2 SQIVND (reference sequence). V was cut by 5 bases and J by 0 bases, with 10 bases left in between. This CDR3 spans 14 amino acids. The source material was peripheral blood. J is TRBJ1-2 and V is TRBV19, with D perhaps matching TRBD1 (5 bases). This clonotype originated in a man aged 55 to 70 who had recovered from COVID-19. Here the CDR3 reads CASSRQTANYGYTF. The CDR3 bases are TGTGCCAGTAGTCGACAGACTGCTAACTATGGCTACACCTTC.